The next 32 T cell receptor beta chains were all read from a single sample in a study of CD8 T cells in ankylosing spondylitis. A single record per CDR3 protein comes from TCRdb applying MiXCR to the 5' RACE reads. The profile shows around 250,000 distinct CDR3 sequences, about 10% of them singletons. The sample comprised blood, either unsorted or a sorted T cell fraction (not recorded which). All receptors derive from a male donor with ankylosing spondylitis or in good health (not recorded which).

This clonotype was seen at least ten times. The chain recombines TRBV29-1 with TRBJ2-1; D is possibly TRBD1 (5 bases). V was trimmed by 2 bases and J by 9 bases, leaving 14 bases between them. CDR3 length: 13 amino acids. Germline V gene sequence: CDR1 SQVTM, CDR2 ANQGSEA. CDR3 sequence reads: CSVERGRYSEQFF. The CDR3 nucleotides are TGCAGCGTTGAAAGGGGTCGGTATTCTGAGCAGTTCTTC.

This clonotype was detected ten times or more. The CDR3 bases are TGCGCCAGCAGCTTGGACGCAGCGAACACTGAAGCTTTCTTT. This translates into CASSLDAANTEAFF. The chain carries TRBV5-1 and TRBJ1-1; D call uncertain. This CDR3 spans 14 amino acids. The V gene's germline CDR1 is SGHRS and CDR2 YFSETQ. The V and J ends lost 0 bases and 1 base respectively, with 7 bases between them. Variable domain in full (rest from reference TRBV5-1 and TRBJ1-1): KAGVTQTPRYLIKTRGQQVTLSCSPISGHRSVSWYQQTPGQGLQFLFEYFSETQRNKGNFPGRFSGRQFSNSRSEMNVSTLELGDSALYLCASSLDAANTEAFFGQGTRLTVV.

The V gene is TRBV20-1, the J gene TRBJ1-1, with a possible D match to TRBD1 (6 bases). Germline V CDR1 and CDR2: DFQATT, SNEGSKA (reference sequence). The CDR3 spans 14 residues. Deletions cut 5 bases from V and 1 base from J, with 14 bases between. The CDR3, as DNA: TGCAGTGCTTCCCCGGGGGCCCCGAACACTGAAGCTTTCTTT. Translated: CSASPGAPNTEAFF.

This clonotype occurred many times. Here the CDR3 reads CASSATRDRASPLHF. The CDR3 nucleotides are TGCGCCAGCAGCGCCACCCGGGACAGGGCTTCACCCCTCCACTTT. This chain links TRBV5-1 with TRBJ1-6, with 9 bases fitting TRBD1. Germline assignment: CDR1 SGHRS and CDR2 YFSETQ. This CDR3 is 15 amino acids long. V was clipped by 4 bases and J by 9 bases; unmatched bases: 8.

The chain joins TRBV10-1 to TRBJ2-1; tentative D call: TRBD1 (6 bases). Trimming left V 3 bases short and J 5 bases short, with 14 bases between. Germline V gives CDR1 WNHNN, CDR2 SYGVQD (reference sequence). CDR3 length: 15 amino acids. The CDR3 spells CASSDAGDIHNEQFF. CDR3 DNA: TGCGCCAGCAGTGACGCCGGGGACATCCACAATGAGCAGTTCTTC.

This clonotype was picked up a small number of times. V and J are TRBV5-6 and TRBJ2-3; D is ambiguous. V was trimmed by 0 bases and J by 4 bases, leaving 9 bases between them. The CDR3 sequence is 14 residues long. The germline CDR1 and CDR2 sequences are SGHDT and YYEEEE. CDR3 amino acids: CASSLVSRSDTQYF. The CDR3 DNA follows: TGTGCCAGCAGCTTGGTCTCCCGATCAGATACGCAGTATTTT.

This clonotype appeared many times. The genes are TRBV20-1 and TRBJ2-2, with TRBD2 matching over 8 bases. This CDR3 is built from 14 residues. Losses at the gene ends were 3 bases for V and 6 bases for J; bases not matched to a gene: 6. CDR1 is DFQATT, CDR2 SNEGSKA, per germline (reference sequence). The CDR3 nucleotides are TGCAGTGCTAGTTCACCAGCGGGAGCCGGGGAGCTGTTTTTT. It translates to CSASSPAGAGELFF.

This chain uses TRBV5-1 with TRBJ2-3; D is possibly TRBD1 or TRBD2 (5 bases each). V lost 2 bases and J 6 bases, leaving 16 bases between the germline ends. The CDR3 length is 15 residues. The germline CDR1 and CDR2 sequences are SGHRS and YFSETQ. This CDR3 reads CASSLRFRGDDTQYF. Here the CDR3 DNA reads TGCGCCAGCAGCTTACGGTTTCGTGGGGACGATACGCAGTATTTT.

Ten or more counts support this clonotype. This chain links TRBV7-3 with TRBJ2-2; D ambiguous. V lost 3 bases, J lost 0 bases, and 5 bases lay in between. CDR1 and CDR2 from the germline V gene are SGHTA and FQGTGA. The CDR3 consists of 14 residues. The CDR3 sequence: CASSLFPNTGELFF. DNA for the CDR3: TGTGCCAGCAGCTTGTTTCCGAACACCGGGGAGCTGTTTTTT.

The chain is built from TRBV7-2 and TRBJ1-5; D ambiguous. CDR3 length: 14 amino acids. Germline CDR1 reads SGHTA; CDR2 reads FQGNSA. V shed 2 bases and J shed 3 bases, with 8 bases lying between them. CDR3 region: CASSLSSLNQPQHF. The DNA of the CDR3 is TGTGCCAGCAGCTTAAGCAGCCTCAATCAGCCCCAGCATTTT.

In this sample, this clonotype turned up many times. The rearrangement joins TRBV12-3 or TRBV12-4 to TRBJ2-1, with TRBD1 identical over 12 bases. The CDR3 length is 17 residues. With 7 bases clipped from V and 6 bases from J, the junction kept 13 bases outside the gene matches. Here the CDR3 reads CASNWGRDRGRINEQFF. DNA for the CDR3: TGTGCCAGCAACTGGGGGCGGGACAGGGGGCGCATCAATGAGCAGTTCTTC.

This clonotype appeared many times. The genes are TRBV5-1 and TRBJ2-3, with D perhaps TRBD2 (7 bases). Per the germline V gene, CDR1 is SGHRS and CDR2 is YFSETQ. V gave up 2 bases and J gave up 3 bases, with 13 bases separating them. There are 15 residues in the CDR3. The CDR3 nucleotides read TGCGCCAGCAGCTTAGACAGGCGGGAGACAGATACGCAGTATTTT. It is translated as CASSLDRRETDTQYF.

There are many counts of this clonotype. CDR3 in amino acids: CASSQANGATSYEQYF. The CDR3 DNA reads TGTGCCAGCAGCCAAGCCAACGGAGCGACCTCCTACGAGCAGTACTTC. The gene calls are TRBV3-1 and TRBJ2-7; no clear D. With 1 base removed from V and 0 bases from J, the gap between germline ends came to 13 bases. The CDR3 is 16 residues long. The V gene's germline CDR1 is LGHDT and CDR2 YNNKEL (reference sequence).

The V call is TRBV5-1, the J call TRBJ1-1, with unresolved D. The CDR3 has 16 residues. Trimming removed 0 bases at V and 4 bases at J, with 16 bases between. Germline values: CDR1 SGHRS, CDR2 YFSETQ. The CDR3 is CASSLGRDGPGTEAFF. CDR3 sequence (DNA): TGCGCCAGCAGCTTGGGGAGGGATGGACCGGGCACTGAAGCTTTCTTT.

This clonotype was detected only a few times. The rearrangement links TRBV5-1 to TRBJ2-3; 11 positions match TRBD2. The V gene's germline CDR1 is SGHRS and CDR2 YFSETQ. The CDR3 sequence is 18 residues long. J was trimmed by 0 bases and V by 5 bases; bases with no gene match: 11. This chain's CDR3 is CASRAGTSGGLSTDTQYF. CDR3 nucleotides: TGCGCCAGCAGGGCCGGGACTAGCGGAGGGCTGAGCACAGATACGCAGTATTTT.

The chain uses TRBV11-3 and TRBJ2-3; the match to TRBD2 covers 15 bases. The ends lost 4 bases at V and 5 bases at J; junction bases unmatched: 19. The CDR3 is made up of 21 amino acids. Germline CDR1 SGHNT, CDR2 YENEEA. The CDR3 sequence is CASSSTLPGTSGGRSGDTQYF. The CDR3 DNA reads TGTGCCAGCAGCTCCACCCTCCCCGGGACTAGCGGGGGGCGTTCGGGAGATACGCAGTATTTT. Together with reference TRBV11-3 and TRBJ2-3, the CDR3 gives the full variable domain: EAGVVQSPRYKIIEKKQPVAFWCNPISGHNTLYWYLQNLGQGPELLIRYENEEAVDDSQLPKDRFSAERLKGVDSTLKIQPAELGDSAVYLCASSSTLPGTSGGRSGDTQYFGPGTRLTVL.

This clonotype was found many times. The CDR3 DNA reads as TGTGCCAGCAGCCCTCTAATATACACTGCAGTAAATCAGCCCCAGCATTTT. Its translation: CASSPLIYTAVNQPQHF. The chain carries TRBV7-9 and TRBJ1-5; no firm D call. V lost 5 bases, J lost 4 bases, and 21 bases lay in between. The CDR3 is made up of 17 amino acids. Germline values: CDR1 SEHNR, CDR2 FQNEAQ (reference sequence).

There are a few counts of this clonotype. The chain is built from TRBV4-2 and TRBJ2-7, with TRBD2 as a possible D gene (6 bases). The CDR3 is made up of 14 amino acids. CDR1 is LGHNA, CDR2 YNFKEQ, per germline. With 4 bases removed from V and 0 bases from J, the gap between germline ends came to 10 bases. CDR3 in amino acids: CASSLQRASYEQYF. The CDR3 region has the DNA TGTGCCAGCAGCCTCCAGCGGGCCTCCTACGAGCAGTACTTC.

There are a few counts of this clonotype. V is TRBV10-1 and J is TRBJ2-2; maybe TRBD2 (5 bases). Germline CDR1 WNHNN, CDR2 SYGVQD (reference sequence). Deletions cut 3 bases from V and 6 bases from J, with 8 bases between. The CDR3 totals 13 residues. CDR3 nucleotides: TGCGCCAGCAGTGAACCGGGGTCCGGGGAGCTGTTTTTT. Protein: CASSEPGSGELFF.

In its sample, this clonotype was seen many times. This chain uses TRBV10-3 with TRBJ1-2, with D uncertain. The CDR3 loop spans 15 amino acids. CDR1 and CDR2 (germline): ENHRY, SYGVKD. Trimming took 2 bases from V and 2 from J, leaving 12 bases between them. The CDR3 loop reads CAISEIWAENYGYTF. The CDR3 DNA follows: TGTGCCATCAGTGAGATATGGGCAGAAAACTATGGCTACACCTTC.

This clonotype was seen a few times. This rearrangement joins TRBV5-1 to TRBJ2-7; D possibly uses TRBD1 or TRBD2 (5 bases each). The CDR3 sequence is 16 residues long. Trimming removed 0 bases at V and 7 bases at J, with 20 bases between. In germline, CDR1 is SGHRS, CDR2 YFSETQ. This chain's CDR3 is CASSLVPGTQEKEQYF. The CDR3 coding sequence is TGCGCCAGCAGCTTGGTCCCCGGGACCCAAGAAAAGGAGCAGTACTTC.

The sample holds many counts of this clonotype. This chain links TRBV12-5 with TRBJ1-5, with a possible D match to TRBD1 (5 bases). Germline V gene data show CDR1 as LGHNT and CDR2 as FRNRAP. Trimming removed 4 bases from V and 4 bases from J, with 14 bases in between. This CDR3 is 15 amino acids long. The CDR3 nucleotides are TGTGCTAGTGGTTCCCAGGGTGGGGTGAATCAGCCCCAGCATTTT. This sequence encodes CASGSQGGVNQPQHF.

This clonotype was seen more than once but under ten times. The V and J genes are TRBV3-1 and TRBJ1-2; D is perhaps TRBD1 (5 bases). V lost 0 bases to trimming and J lost 8 bases, with 13 bases between them. Germline values: CDR1 LGHDT, CDR2 YNNKEL (reference sequence). The CDR3 covers 14 residues. CDR3 region: CASSQDVRVDGYTF. The CDR3 bases are TGTGCCAGCAGCCAAGATGTCAGGGTAGACGGCTACACCTTC.

The chain has TRBV5-6 and TRBJ1-2; the D gene is possibly TRBD1 (5 bases). The CDR3 runs to 15 residues. The germline V gene has CDR1 SGHDT and CDR2 YYEEEE. Trimming took off 0 bases at V and 0 bases at J, with 9 bases between the two ends. The CDR3: CASSLEGLANYGYTF. CDR3 nucleotides: TGTGCCAGCAGCTTGGAGGGGTTAGCTAACTATGGCTACACCTTC.

This clonotype was seen at least ten times. V gene TRBV20-1 combines with J gene TRBJ2-3, with D uncertain. This CDR3 has 13 residues. CDR1 is DFQATT and CDR2 is SNEGSKA in the germline V gene (reference sequence). The CDR3 protein is CSKRTQSTDTQYF. The CDR3 bases are TGCAGCAAAAGGACGCAAAGCACAGATACGCAGTATTTT.

This clonotype was detected ten times or more. V and J are TRBV6-4 and TRBJ2-2; D perhaps matches TRBD2 (6 bases). The CDR3 runs to 16 residues. The germline V and J ends were trimmed by 2 bases and 1 base, with 11 bases remaining between them. Germline CDR1 and CDR2: MRHNA and SNTAGT. CDR3 residues: CASSDGGAGNTGELFF. The CDR3 bases are TGTGCCAGCAGTGACGGAGGGGCTGGGAACACCGGGGAGCTGTTTTTT.

This clonotype has at least ten counts. The V gene is TRBV7-8, the J gene TRBJ2-1; the match to TRBD1 covers 7 bases. In germline, CDR1 is SGHVS, CDR2 FQNEAQ. CDR3 length: 16 amino acids. V was pared by 4 bases and J by 3 bases, with 9 bases of the junction left unmatched. CDR3 sequence (DNA): TGTGCCAGCAGCTCCATTCGGACAGGTTACTACAATGAGCAGTTCTTC. This translates into CASSSIRTGYYNEQFF.

This clonotype was detected ten times or more. The V gene is TRBV25-1, the J gene TRBJ2-7; weak D call: TRBD1 (5 bases). The germline V gene has CDR1 MGHDK and CDR2 SYGVNS. With 4 bases removed from V and 5 bases from J, the gap between germline ends came to 9 bases. The CDR3 totals 12 residues. CDR3 sequence reads: CASSAGSDEQYF. The CDR3 DNA is TGTGCCAGCAGTGCAGGGTCGGACGAGCAGTACTTC.

This clonotype was seen repeatedly, ten times or more. This chain joins TRBV5-5 and TRBJ2-7, with 8 bases aligning to TRBD1. Looked up from germline, CDR1 is SGHKS and CDR2 is YYEKEE (reference sequence). This CDR3 comprises 14 residues. V was clipped by 4 bases and J by 3 bases; unmatched bases: 6. DNA for the CDR3: TGTGCCAGCAGCCAACAGGGGGTCATCTACGAGCAGTACTTC. Translating it yields CASSQQGVIYEQYF.

This clonotype was seen repeatedly, ten times or more. J is TRBJ1-5 and V is TRBV20-1; D call uncertain. Per the germline V gene, CDR1 is DFQATT and CDR2 is SNEGSKA (reference sequence). Deletions cut 6 bases from V and 0 bases from J, with 15 bases between. The CDR3 extends over 15 amino acids. CDR3 region: CSAALAAYSNQPQHF. The CDR3 region has the DNA TGCAGTGCAGCACTGGCGGCCTATAGCAATCAGCCCCAGCATTTT.

Many counts were recorded for this clonotype. V is TRBV29-1 and J is TRBJ2-1, with a possible D match to TRBD2 (6 bases). Per the germline V gene, CDR1 is SQVTM and CDR2 is ANQGSEA. Trimming stripped 5 bases from V and 0 bases from J, with 11 bases between. This CDR3 is built from 14 residues. The CDR3 here is CSVFSGVSYNEQFF. DNA of the CDR3: TGCAGCGTTTTTAGCGGAGTCTCCTACAATGAGCAGTTCTTC.

The rearrangement links TRBV29-1 to TRBJ1-3; maybe TRBD1 (5 bases). The CDR3 runs 15 residues. Germline V CDR1 and CDR2: SQVTM, ANQGSEA. Trimming removed 4 bases from V and 0 bases from J, with 13 bases in between. The CDR3 DNA reads as TGCAGCGTTGGTGGGCAGGGCTACTCTGGAAACACCATATATTTT. Encoded protein: CSVGGQGYSGNTIYF.